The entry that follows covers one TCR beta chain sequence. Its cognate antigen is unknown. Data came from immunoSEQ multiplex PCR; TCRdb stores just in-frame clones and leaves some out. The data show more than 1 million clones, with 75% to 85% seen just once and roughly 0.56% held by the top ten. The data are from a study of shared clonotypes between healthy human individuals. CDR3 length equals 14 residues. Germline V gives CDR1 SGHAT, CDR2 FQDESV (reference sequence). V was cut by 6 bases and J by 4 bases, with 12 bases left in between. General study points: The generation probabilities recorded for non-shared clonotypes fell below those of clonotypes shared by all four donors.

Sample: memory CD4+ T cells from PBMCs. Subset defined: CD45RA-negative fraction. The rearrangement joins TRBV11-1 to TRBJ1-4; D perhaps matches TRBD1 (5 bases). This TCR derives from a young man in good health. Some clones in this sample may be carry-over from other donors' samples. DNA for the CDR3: TGTGCCAGCAGTCGGGGCGCCTTTAATGAAAAACTGTTTTTT. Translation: CASSRGAFNEKLFF. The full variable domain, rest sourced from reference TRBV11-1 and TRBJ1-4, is EAEVAQSPRYKITEKSQAVAFWCDPISGHATLYWYRQILGQGPELLVQFQDESVVDDSQLPKDRFSAERLKGVDSTLKIQPAELGDSAMYLCASSRGAFNEKLFFGSGTQLSVL.